The TCR beta chain under discussion was sequenced for a study of metastatic and nonmetastatic thyroid tumors. Study context: From malignant and benign thyroid patients, repertoires in blood and in tumor or nodule tissue were compared.

TCRdb re-called clones from the PCR reads using MiXCR. The table shows about 15,000 clones, with roughly 25% occurring only once. There are many counts of this clone. The CDR3 is 14 amino acids. Trimming pared 5 bases from V and 9 bases from J, leaving 17 bases between. Germline assignment: CDR1 DFQATT and CDR2 SNEGSKA (reference sequence). The entire patient cohort was treatment-naive prior to thyroid surgery. The sequence came from a female donor with papillary thyroid cancer or a benign thyroid nodule (not recorded which). Some clones in this sample may be carry-over from other donors' samples. This chain connects TRBV20-1 to TRBJ1-6; the D gene is possibly TRBD1 (5 bases). The sequenced material came from tumor tissue. CDR3: CSALPGTGGSPLHF. CDR3 nucleotides: TGCAGTGCTCTTCCCGGGACCGGGGGTTCACCCCTCCACTTT.